This T cell receptor (beta chain) was recorded in a study of blood T cell repertoires in COVID-19. The CDR3 is 15 amino acids. From germline, CDR1 is LNHDA and CDR2 SQIVND (reference sequence). The V segment lost 2 bases and the J segment 7 bases; nucleotides outside the gene matches: 9. Clones were sequenced by immunoSEQ multiplex PCR, and TCRdb holds only the in-frame ones, with some missing. Among 200,000 to 250,000 clones listed, 84% were seen once. The sequence came from a man aged 60 to 69 who had recovered from COVID-19. The specimen was PBMCs or T cells enriched from blood (not recorded which). The V call is TRBV19, the J call TRBJ1-2; 8 bases align to TRBD1. The CDR3 reads CASSIRPGGNLGYTF. CDR3 nucleotides: TGTGCCAGTAGTATAAGACCAGGGGGCAATCTTGGCTACACCTTC. Complete variable domain (other parts from reference TRBV19 and TRBJ1-2): DGGITQSPKYLFRKEGQNVTLSCEQNLNHDAMYWYRQDPGQGLRLIYYSQIVNDFQKGDIAEGYSVSREKKESFPLTVTSAQKNPTAFYLCASSIRPGGNLGYTFGSGTRLTVV.